The 24 T cell receptor beta chains given below trace back to one sample, sequenced in a study of a mutant IDH1 vaccine in newly diagnosed glioma. Time point of the sample: week 35, safety follow-up. One vaccine dose held 300 ug of mutant IDH1 20-mer peptide and came with topical imiquimod. These receptors have no identified antigens. TCRdb's table, derived via immunoSEQ multiplex PCR, lists solely in-frame clones and lacks some. The sample gives about 32,000 clones, roughly 80% of which show up once; around 10% is in the top ten. Sequences were derived from PBMCs, sampled from a glioma patient whose treatment included an IDH1 peptide vaccine. Source of these receptors: a woman between 35 and 50 years old with glioma.

Written as DNA, the CDR3 is TGTGCCAGCAGCTTAGGACAGGCTGGGGATGAGCAGTTCTTC. Translation: CASSLGQAGDEQFF. The genes are TRBV7-8 and TRBJ2-1, with TRBD1 as a possible D gene (6 bases). CDR1 and CDR2 (germline): SGHVS, FQNEAQ. Deletions cut 1 base from V and 8 bases from J, with 12 bases between. This CDR3 region has 14 residues.

This clone was seen more than once but under ten times. V usage is TRBV7-9 and J usage is TRBJ1-2, with unresolved D. The CDR3 runs 14 residues. Germline values: CDR1 SEHNR, CDR2 FQNEAQ (reference sequence). The V gene lost 5 bases and the J gene lost 6 bases, with 16 bases spanning the gap. The CDR3 sequence is CASSPPRDRDGYTF. The CDR3 DNA reads TGTGCCAGCAGCCCCCCGAGGGATAGGGATGGCTACACCTTC.

The V gene is TRBV19, the J gene TRBJ1-1; TRBD1 aligns across 7 bases. This CDR3 has 15 residues. Germline V gives CDR1 LNHDA, CDR2 SQIVND (reference sequence). The V gene end was trimmed by 6 bases and the J gene end by 4 bases; junction bases not matched to a gene: 11. CDR3 sequence (DNA): TGTGCCAGTAGCCTACAGGGGCTGGTCGGCACTGAAGCTTTCTTT. Residues: CASSLQGLVGTEAFF.

This clone was seen once. The rearrangement uses TRBV2 and TRBJ1-4; TRBD1 matches at 7 bases. Germline lookup yields CDR1 SNHLY and CDR2 FYNNEI. After removal of 5 bases from V and 8 bases from J, the junction contained 11 bases not matched to a gene. The CDR3 totals 15 residues. CDR3 in DNA: TGTGCCAGCAGTACCTCCGGGACAGCGAACGAAAAACTGTTTTTT. Its protein is CASSTSGTANEKLFF.

The chain has TRBV9 and TRBJ2-1; no definite D call. The V end was cut by 3 bases, the J end by 7 bases, with 2 bases between. The CDR3 runs 10 residues. Looked up from germline, CDR1 is SGDLS and CDR2 is YYNGEE. The CDR3 loop reads CASSGNEQFF. The DNA of the CDR3 is TGTGCCAGCAGCGGGAATGAGCAGTTCTTC.

This chain connects TRBV4-1 to TRBJ1-2; D might be TRBD1 (6 bases). The CDR3 sequence is 16 residues long. V was shortened by 2 bases and J by 8 bases, with 21 bases between the two germline ends. Per germline, CDR1 MGHRA and CDR2 YSYEKL. The CDR3 here is CASSQPLDSKQRGYTF. Here the CDR3 DNA reads TGCGCCAGCAGCCAACCGCTGGACAGTAAACAGAGGGGCTACACCTTC.

The V and J genes are TRBV6-6 and TRBJ1-1, with D maybe TRBD1 (5 bases). The V gene's germline CDR1 is MNHNY and CDR2 SVGAGI (reference sequence). The CDR3 extends over 16 amino acids. V was pared by 2 bases and J by 0 bases, with 13 bases between. The CDR3 here is CASSYETRQLNTEAFF. The DNA of the CDR3 is TGTGCCAGCAGTTACGAGACCCGACAGCTGAACACTGAAGCTTTCTTT.

This chain joins TRBV30 and TRBJ1-3; D might be TRBD1 (5 bases). Germline V lookup: CDR1 GTSNPN, CDR2 SVGIG (reference sequence). The CDR3 contains 15 residues. Deletions cut 5 bases from V and 0 bases from J, with 14 bases between. In DNA form, the CDR3 reads TGTGCCTGGTACCAGGGAACCACCTCTGGAAACACCATATATTTT. Its protein product is CAWYQGTTSGNTIYF.

This chain uses TRBV9 with TRBJ2-1; 12 nucleotides line up with TRBD2. From germline, CDR1 is SGDLS and CDR2 YYNGEE. Unmatched junction bases numbered 3, after V lost 0 bases and J lost 2 bases. The CDR3 runs to 17 residues. DNA of the CDR3: TGTGCCAGCAGCGTAGGACTAGCGGGGGCGACCTACAATGAGCAGTTCTTC. Protein sequence: CASSVGLAGATYNEQFF. Complete variable domain (other parts from reference TRBV9 and TRBJ2-1): DSGVTQTPKHLITATGQRVTLRCSPRSGDLSVYWYQQSLDQGLQFLIQYYNGEERAKGNILERFSAQQFPDLHSELNLSSLELGDSALYFCASSVGLAGATYNEQFFGPGTRLTVL.

The chain uses TRBV5-1 and TRBJ1-6, with 8 bases aligning to TRBD1. This CDR3 comprises 15 residues. V shed 0 bases and J 10 bases; nucleotides not matched to a gene: 6. Germline V gene sequence: CDR1 SGHRS, CDR2 YFSETQ. CDR3 sequence: CASSLGQGIGSPLHF. CDR3 nucleotides: TGCGCCAGCAGCTTGGGACAGGGGATTGGCTCACCCCTCCACTTT.

The CDR3 spells CASSLWGYTDTQYF. The CDR3 DNA reads as TGTGCCAGCAGCTTATGGGGGTACACAGATACGCAGTATTTT. The rearrangement uses TRBV5-6 and TRBJ2-3, with D possibly called TRBD1 or TRBD2 (5 bases each). V lost 2 bases and J 2 bases, leaving 9 bases between the germline ends. The CDR3 runs 14 residues. Germline V CDR1 and CDR2: SGHDT, YYEEEE.

The genes are TRBV7-9 and TRBJ2-7; D might be TRBD1 or TRBD2, each matching 6 bases. The CDR3 extends over 11 amino acids. The V gene lost 6 bases and the J gene lost 7 bases, with 10 bases spanning the gap. The germline gives CDR1 SEHNR, CDR2 FQNEAQ (reference sequence). In nucleotides, the CDR3 is TGTGCCAGCAGTAGAGGGGGGGAGCAGTACTTC. Protein: CASSRGGEQYF.

CDR3 sequence: CASSLVSAYGYTF. In DNA, the CDR3 is TGTGCCAGCAGCTTGGTGTCAGCTTATGGCTACACCTTC. V and J are TRBV5-8 and TRBJ1-2; D is unresolved. There are 13 residues in the CDR3. Between the trimmed V and J ends, which lost 0 bases and 5 bases, there was a span of 8 bases. Germline V gives CDR1 SGHTS, CDR2 YDEGEE.

The rearrangement uses TRBV10-2 and TRBJ1-1, with D tentatively TRBD1 (5 bases). The germline V gene has CDR1 WSHSY and CDR2 SAAADI. The CDR3 contains 13 residues. Trimming removed 6 bases from V and 8 bases from J, with 16 bases in between. CDR3 DNA: TGCGCCAGCAGCAACCTCGGGACGGTGGAAGCTTTCTTT. The encoded protein is CASSNLGTVEAFF.

This chain connects TRBV7-9 to TRBJ1-2, with TRBD1 matching 8 bases. V lost 1 base and J lost 3; bases outside the gene matches: 4. Germline V gene sequence: CDR1 SEHNR, CDR2 FQNEAQ (reference sequence). CDR3 length equals 15 residues. The CDR3: CASSLGTGSDYGYTF. CDR3 bases: TGTGCCAGCAGCTTAGGGACAGGGTCGGACTATGGCTACACCTTC.

This rearrangement joins TRBV7-9 to TRBJ2-6, with D tentatively TRBD1 (5 bases). Deletions cut 5 bases from V and 0 bases from J, with 17 bases between. The CDR3 runs to 18 residues. Germline lookup yields CDR1 SEHNR and CDR2 FQNEAQ (reference sequence). CDR3 region: CASSLASGQGSGANVLTF. CDR3 bases: TGTGCCAGCAGCCTGGCGTCCGGGCAGGGCTCTGGGGCCAACGTCCTGACTTTC.

The chain employs TRBV11-2 and TRBJ1-1; D is possibly TRBD1 (5 bases). V was trimmed by 10 bases and J by 7 bases, leaving 13 bases between them. The CDR3 length is 11 residues. CDR1 and CDR2 from the germline V gene are SGHAT and FQNNGV. The CDR3 loop reads CATHGASEAFF. CDR3 nucleotides: TGTGCCACCCACGGGGCGAGTGAAGCTTTCTTT.

V usage is TRBV9 and J usage is TRBJ2-5; D is ambiguous. V was trimmed by 3 bases and J by 5 bases, leaving 14 bases between them. This CDR3 spans 14 amino acids. From germline, CDR1 is SGDLS and CDR2 YYNGEE. Written as DNA, the CDR3 is TGTGCCAGCAGCGAGTCCCTGAGCCCGGAGACCCAGTACTTC. Translated, it gives CASSESLSPETQYF.

The rearrangement links TRBV28 to TRBJ1-1; D unresolved. The germline gives CDR1 MDHEN, CDR2 SYDVKM. The CDR3 runs 13 residues. Trimming pared 5 bases from V and 0 bases from J, leaving 7 bases between. CDR3 loop: CASSPPVNTEAFF. In DNA, the CDR3 is TGTGCCAGCAGTCCACCAGTGAACACTGAAGCTTTCTTT.

This sequence joins TRBV5-1 and TRBJ1-2; TRBD1 might be the D (5 bases). Trimming stripped 5 bases from V and 3 bases from J, with 17 bases between. Germline-derived CDR1 and CDR2 are SGHRS and YFSETQ. The CDR3 sequence is 15 residues long. The CDR3 here is CASRVVRGGDYGYTF. As DNA, the CDR3 is TGCGCCAGCAGAGTGGTCCGGGGAGGGGACTATGGCTACACCTTC.

V is TRBV6-1 and J is TRBJ2-2, with unresolved D. Germline V gives CDR1 MNHNS, CDR2 SASEGT. The length of the CDR3 is 12 residues. V lost 6 bases and J lost 0, with 2 bases in between. CDR3 nucleotide sequence: TGTGCCAGCAGCACGAACACCGGGGAGCTGTTTTTT. Its protein is CASSTNTGELFF.

The J gene is TRBJ1-4, the V gene TRBV15; 7 bases match TRBD1. CDR3 size: 15 residues. Losses at the gene ends were 3 bases for V and 7 bases for J; bases not matched to a gene: 8. Germline CDR1 reads LNHNV; CDR2 reads YYDKDF (reference sequence). The CDR3: CATSSNRGRSEKLFF. The CDR3 DNA reads TGTGCCACCAGCAGTAACAGGGGCAGAAGTGAAAAACTGTTTTTT.

The chain recombines TRBV2 with TRBJ2-3; D not resolved. Trimming took 2 bases from V and 6 from J, leaving 15 bases between them. Germline V gives CDR1 SNHLY, CDR2 FYNNEI. This CDR3 has 15 amino acids. DNA of the CDR3: TGTGCCAGCAGTGAAAGGAGTTTAGTAAGGGATACGCAGTATTTT. Its translation: CASSERSLVRDTQYF.

J is TRBJ2-7 and V is TRBV5-1; 9 nucleotides agree with TRBD1. Germline-derived CDR1 and CDR2 are SGHRS and YFSETQ. V trimming: 4 bases; J trimming: 4 bases; junction bases outside the gene matches: 6. The CDR3 totals 14 residues. The CDR3 DNA reads TGCGCCAGCAGCGGGGGACAGGGTGGGTACGAGCAGTACTTC. Translating it yields CASSGGQGGYEQYF.